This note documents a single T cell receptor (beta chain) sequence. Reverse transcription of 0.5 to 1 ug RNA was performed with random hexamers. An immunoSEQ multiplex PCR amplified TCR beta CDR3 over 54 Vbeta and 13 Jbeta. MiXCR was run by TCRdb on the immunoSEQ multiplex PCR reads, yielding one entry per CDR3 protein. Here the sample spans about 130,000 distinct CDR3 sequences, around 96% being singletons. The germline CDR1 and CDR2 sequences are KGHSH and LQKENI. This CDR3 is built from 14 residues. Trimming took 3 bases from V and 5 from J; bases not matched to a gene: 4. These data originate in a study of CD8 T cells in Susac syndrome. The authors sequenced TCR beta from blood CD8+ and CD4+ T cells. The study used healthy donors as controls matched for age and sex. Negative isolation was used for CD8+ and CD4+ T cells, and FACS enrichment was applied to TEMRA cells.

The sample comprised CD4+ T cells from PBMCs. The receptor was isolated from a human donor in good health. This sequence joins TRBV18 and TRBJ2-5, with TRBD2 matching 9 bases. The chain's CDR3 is CASSPRAGGETQYF. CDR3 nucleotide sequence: TGTGCCAGCTCACCCCGAGCGGGAGGCGAGACCCAGTACTTC.